Listed below are T cell receptor beta chains from one sample, sequenced in a study of early T cells in non-severe SARS-CoV-2 infection. From the 5' RACE reads, TCRdb called clonotypes with MiXCR, one entry per CDR3 protein. The top ten clones hold around 5% of a sample with about 40,000 distinct CDR3 sequences, roughly 4.3% of them seen once. Sequencing was done on a sample of whole blood. These receptors originate from an adult who was a healthcare worker with PCR-confirmed SARS-CoV-2 infection or an uninfected control (not recorded which). Each CDR3 is given without its conserved first and last residue.

v_call	j_call	cdr3_length	cdr3_aa
TRBV27	TRBJ2-1	12	ASSRGQDYNEQF
TRBV7-2	TRBJ1-2	11	ASSLRQDYGYT
TRBV7-9	TRBJ1-2	13	ASSNTGGAGYGYT
TRBV7-2	TRBJ2-4	14	ASSLKGQGRRNIQY
TRBV20-1	TRBJ1-1	13	SARDAGIGNTEAF
TRBV30	TRBJ2-4	12	AWSGVGPKNIQY
TRBV20-1	TRBJ1-5	12	SAWDREGNQPQH
TRBV7-2	TRBJ2-3	13	ASSFSGSRTDTQY
TRBV4-2	TRBJ2-7	13	ASRSGGSVVDEQY
TRBV20-1	TRBJ1-1	10	SARQGDTEAF
TRBV7-9	TRBJ2-1	15	ASSLAWGDRTYNEQF
TRBV2	TRBJ2-3	14	ASSERSSGRIDTQY
TRBV20-1	TRBJ1-5	11	SVTQQGGQPQH
TRBV10-3	TRBJ2-1	10	AISSTYNEQF
TRBV10-3	TRBJ2-7	15	AISESVLAGGGYEQY
TRBV5-4	TRBJ1-2	14	ASSTDRDRINYGYT
TRBV18	TRBJ2-5	13	ASSPPHSTPETQY
TRBV3-1	TRBJ2-7	10	ASSQRNYEQY
TRBV15	TRBJ2-5	14	ATSSDSGGLQETQY
TRBV4-3	TRBJ1-1	11	ASRQAGNTEAF
TRBV11-2	TRBJ2-7	10	ASSLTRNEQY